This T cell receptor (beta chain) was sequenced during a study of T cells in Graves' hyperthyroidism and ophthalmopathy (dated by TCRdb to between 2017 and 2020). A note on the overall study: Peripheral blood samples were taken at initial diagnosis, before any treatment was given. To identify distinguishing TCR V-J signatures, a discovery cohort of some 100 patients was used, comprising 40 to 45 with Graves' ophthalmopathy and roughly 60 with stable Graves' hyperthyroidism. An independent validation cohort of around 20 hyperthyroidism patients and some 15 patients who later progressed to ophthalmopathy tested prospective prediction of ophthalmopathy. The approximately 100 discovery patients were divided at random into training and test sets in a 7:3 ratio. In addition, the study compared T-cell repertoires in thyroid tissue and in blood from about six Graves' hyperthyroidism patients. Following sampling, methimazole starting at 30 mg daily was given to hyperthyroidism patients, and high-dose intravenous methylprednisolone was given to ophthalmopathy patients. TCR Vbeta CDR3 sequencing of 135 peripheral blood samples (under 45 ophthalmopathy, approximately 80 hyperthyroidism and some 17 progressor patients) is reported in the paper. General findings and caveats noted by the study authors: Ophthalmopathy was separated from stable hyperthyroidism by a 13 V-J signature model, with approximately 89% sensitivity and about 81% specificity obtained in cross-validation and 80%/75% obtained in testing. Sample size was not statistically predetermined, and blinding of investigators to group allocation was not performed. Blood samples also contained most of the expanded thyroid clonotypes (frequency above 0.001), which suggests that blood repertoires may reflect thyroid immune responses. In validation, progression to ophthalmopathy was predicted by the model with 65% to 71% sensitivity and roughly 76% specificity, a median of around 6.5 months before onset.

Ophthalmopathy patients had moderately to severely active disease, with a Clinical Activity Score of 3 or more, a NOSPECS grade of 4 or more, and a disease duration of less than 3 months. Patients with uncontrolled infections, other autoimmune diseases, pregnancy or lactation were excluded. Diagnoses relied on clinical symptoms, serum thyroxine and TRAb, thyroid ultrasound and orbital computed tomography. PBMCs were separated from 10 ml of fresh peripheral blood using Ficoll-Paque density gradient centrifugation. Total RNA was extracted with Trizol reagent, and quality was checked on an Agilent 2100 Bioanalyzer. To note about this clonotype: This clone's antigen is unknown. Base qualities are not at hand, and no much larger clone is one base apart.

Amplification of TCR beta CDR3 regions was carried out from RNA transcripts. For the first round of RT-PCR on the TCR CDR3, the HTBI primer set was used together with the Qiagen OneStep RT-PCR kit. Libraries were constructed in a second round of multiplex PCR, after which size selection and purification were performed. Sequencing of the libraries was done on an Illumina HiSeq2000 using paired-end 100 bp reads. Regarding the original processing steps: Raw data were processed with SOAPnuke, discarding reads with adapters, uncalled bases, mean Phred below 15, or no exact constant-primer or identifier match. COPE v1.2.5 was used to merge high-quality paired reads, and clonotypes were defined as unique nucleotide sequences. Clonotypes were aligned to IMGT TRBV, TRBD and TRBJ reference segments using MiTCR v1.1. The analysis included only V-J combinations with a frequency above 0.0001, which together covered approximately 99% of the repertoires. The TCS score was defined as F50 (clonal expansion) divided by E x V (chaos), with BLOSUM62-based TCRdist calculated between CDR3 peptides within each V-J. Welch's t-statistics and random forest reduced 500 to 550 V-J features to 10 to 15, which were used in a naive Bayes classifier (R e1071). The public reads were reanalyzed by TCRdb: fastp trimming at Q25, MiXCR alignment, in-frame beta chains only. CDR3 protein sequences are deduplicated, and each keeps its most common genes and DNA. Clone size and V and J calls follow TCRdb, not the original study. In all, the sample holds over 500,000 distinct CDR3 sequences, and roughly 15% of those were seen once. The ten largest clones represent roughly 29% of the sample.

From the cysteine through the phenylalanine, the CDR3 covers 15 amino acids. CDR3 DNA only is kept here, 45 bases in frame from base 1. V is trimmed back by 1 base and J by 8 bases, and the junction contains 8 bases that no gene match accounts for. CDR1 and CDR2 (MNHEY, SMNVEV) derive from the germline V gene (reference sequence). The source is a woman between 25 and 40 years old with Graves' ophthalmopathy. Sequenced: blood. The rearrangement combines TRBV27 with TRBJ2-1, and TRBD2 matches 7 of the central bases. The CDR3 region: CASSLFGGSIDEQFF. The DNA sequence is as follows: TGTGCCAGCAGTTTATTTGGCGGGAGCATCGATGAGCAGTTCTTC.